This T cell receptor (beta chain) comes out of a study of blood T cell repertoires in COVID-19. Study as a whole: Material from acute and convalescent COVID-19 was sourced from the United States, Italy and Spain.

Trimming removed 6 bases from V and 2 bases from J, with 16 bases in between. The CDR3 has 15 residues. The V gene's germline CDR1 is MNHEY and CDR2 SVGAGI. Generated by immunoSEQ multiplex PCR, the TCRdb table keeps only in-frame clones and is missing some. Altogether fewer than 350,000 clones are present, around 90% being singletons, with the ten largest covering approximately 6%. Participants spanned ages about 18 to 90 years and resided in some 22 US areas. Two negative PCRs, clearance, or symptom resolution characterized the recovered Cohort 3 donors. Sample: PBMCs or T cells enriched from blood (not recorded which). This chain connects TRBV6-5 to TRBJ1-2, with a possible D match to TRBD1 (5 bases). This sequence was found in a middle-aged woman who had recovered from COVID-19. In DNA, the CDR3 is TGTGCCAGCAGCCCAGGGTCCCACAAGAACTATGGCTACACCTTC. This gives the protein CASSPGSHKNYGYTF.